The rows below give T cell receptor beta chains drawn from one sample of a study of T cell repertoires in aging, cancer and after chemotherapy. TCRdb redid the calling of the multiplex PCR reads with MiXCR, one entry per CDR3 protein. This sample carries 900 to 1,300 distinct CDR3 sequences, about 27% of them seen once, and the ten largest clones take about 14%. Sequencing used blood. The receptors shown here come from a human donor with a blood cancer. CDR3s include the opening cysteine and the closing phenylalanine or tryptophan. The D gene is left open where the match is weak. Not every row has a clone size; where given, it reads once, few, many or a size class.

v_call,j_call,d_call,clone_size,cdr3_aa,cdr3_nt
TRBV2,TRBJ1-4,-,-,CASSEWTDNEKLFF,TGTGCCAGCAGTGAATGGACAGATAATGAAAAACTGTTTTTT
TRBV28,TRBJ2-1,TRBD2,-,CASSTTSGRAIRGNEQFF,TGTGCCAGCAGTACAACTAGCGGGAGGGCCATAAGGGGGAATGAGCAGTTCTTC
TRBV5-5,TRBJ2-2,-,large,CASSWDLNTGELFF,TGTGCCAGCAGTTGGGACTTGAACACCGGGGAGCTGTTTTTT
TRBV5-6,TRBJ2-1,-,large,CASSLYYRLLGSYNEQFF,TGTGCCAGCAGCTTGTACTACCGCCTACTAGGCTCCTACAATGAGCAGTTCTTC
TRBV19,TRBJ2-5,TRBD1,large,CASTHLGTGGRETQYF,TGTGCCAGTACTCATCTCGGGACAGGGGGTCGAGAGACCCAGTACTTC
TRBV19,TRBJ2-5,-,-,CASSIAQYQETQYF,TGTGCCAGTAGTATAGCCCAGTACCAAGAGACCCAGTACTTC
TRBV18,TRBJ2-5,TRBD2,medium-sized,CASSPGIAGDETQYF,TGTGCCAGCTCACCAGGGATAGCGGGAGATGAGACCCAGTACTTC
TRBV4-1,TRBJ2-1,TRBD2,medium-sized,CASSHPTSGIDEQFF,TGCGCCAGCAGCCACCCGACTAGCGGGATCGATGAGCAGTTCTTC
TRBV20-1,TRBJ2-3,TRBD2,medium-sized,CSAPLAGVTDTQYF,TGCAGTGCTCCACTAGCGGGAGTCACAGATACGCAGTATTTT
TRBV5-1,TRBJ2-7,TRBD1,medium-sized,CASSLTGTAYSYEQYF,TGCGCCAGCAGCTTAACAGGGACAGCCTACTCCTACGAGCAGTACTTC
TRBV27,TRBJ1-4,-,-,CERKGEGEKLFF,TGTGAAAGAAAAGGGGAGGGTGAAAAACTGTTTTTT
TRBV18,TRBJ2-1,-,large,CASSPVSVPHYNEQFF,TGTGCCAGCTCACCAGTATCGGTTCCGCATTACAATGAGCAGTTCTTC
TRBV19,TRBJ2-3,-,-,CASNVGTDTQYF,TGTGCCAGCAACGTCGGGACAGATACGCAGTATTTT
TRBV6-2/TRBV6-3,TRBJ2-1,TRBD1,-,CASSYGTGVNEQFF,TGTGCCAGCAGTTACGGGACAGGAGTCAATGAGCAGTTCTTC
TRBV7-2,TRBJ2-1,TRBD2,-,CASSPREAVYNEQFF,TGTGCCAGCAGCCCGCGGGAGGCTGTATACAATGAGCAGTTCTTC
TRBV27,TRBJ2-3,TRBD1,large,CASSTRTGGADTQYF,TGTGCCAGCAGTACCCGGACAGGGGGGGCAGATACGCAGTATTTT
TRBV7-7,TRBJ2-1,TRBD1,-,CASSSSGQGYNEQFF,TGTGCCAGCAGCTCTTCCGGACAGGGATACAATGAGCAGTTCTTC
TRBV11-1,TRBJ2-1,TRBD1,-,CASSLGGTGDNEQFF,TGTGCCAGCAGCTTAGGGGGGACAGGGGACAATGAGCAGTTCTTC
TRBV6-1,TRBJ2-7,TRBD1,large,CASSGTGQGYEQYF,TGTGCCAGCAGTGGAACGGGACAGGGCTACGAGCAGTACTTC
TRBV6-5,TRBJ2-2,TRBD1,large,CATLTGGSSGELFF,TGTGCCACCCTAACAGGGGGGTCGTCCGGGGAGCTGTTTTTT
TRBV12-3/TRBV12-4,TRBJ2-3,TRBD2,large,CASSLRGSPTDTQYF,TGTGCCAGCAGTTTGCGCGGGAGTCCAACAGATACGCAGTATTTT
TRBV20-1,TRBJ1-2,-,medium-sized,CSAPSPGGDYGYTF,TGCAGTGCCCCAAGTCCTGGGGGTGACTATGGCTACACCTTC
TRBV20-1,TRBJ2-7,-,medium-sized,CSASLAGSSYEQYF,TGCAGTGCTAGTCTCGCGGGGAGCTCCTACGAGCAGTACTTC
TRBV18,TRBJ2-7,-,medium-sized,CASSPPTGFYEQYF,TGTGCCAGCTCACCTCCGACAGGCTTCTACGAGCAGTACTTC
TRBV27,TRBJ2-5,-,once,CASSPGTQRKETQYF,TGTGCCAGCAGCCCCGGGACTCAAAGAAAAGAGACCCAGTACTTC
TRBV18,TRBJ2-1,-,large,CASSALAFAGTLYNEQFF,TGTGCCAGCTCAGCTCTAGCGTTCGCGGGAACCCTCTACAATGAGCAGTTCTTC
TRBV19,TRBJ2-1,-,large,CASSIGAYNEQFF,TGTGCCAGTAGTATAGGGGCCTACAATGAGCAGTTCTTC
TRBV24-1,TRBJ2-3,TRBD2,large,CATSEQGLAGVRGTQYF,TGTGCCACCAGTGAGCAGGGACTAGCGGGAGTACGCGGTACGCAGTATTTT
TRBV20-1,TRBJ2-6,TRBD2,-,CSARDLAGGRGANVLTF,TGCAGTGCTAGAGACTTAGCGGGAGGGCGTGGGGCCAACGTCCTGACTTTC
TRBV28,TRBJ1-6,-,few,CASTGANIRPLHF,TGTGCCAGCACAGGGGCCAATATTCGACCCCTCCACTTT
TRBV18,TRBJ2-1,TRBD2,-,CASSGGAGAGNEQFF,TGTGCCAGCTCAGGTGGGGCGGGAGCCGGCAATGAGCAGTTCTTC
TRBV5-1,TRBJ2-2,-,large,CASSPRANTGELFF,TGCGCCAGCAGCCCCAGGGCGAACACCGGGGAGCTGTTTTTT
TRBV27,TRBJ2-7,TRBD2,medium-sized,CASSLLAGVHDEQYF,TGTGCCAGCAGTTTACTCGCGGGAGTACACGACGAGCAGTACTTC
TRBV13,TRBJ2-3,TRBD2,-,CASGWTSGEGTDTQYF,TGTGCCAGCGGCTGGACTAGCGGGGAGGGGACAGATACGCAGTATTTT
TRBV5-1,TRBJ1-1,-,few,CASSLLGQGNTEAFF,TGCGCCAGCAGCTTGTTGGGGCAGGGAAACACTGAAGCTTTCTTT
TRBV27,TRBJ2-1,-,large,CASRPLMGDEQFF,TGTGCCAGCAGACCCTTGATGGGAGATGAGCAGTTCTTC
TRBV6-6,TRBJ2-3,-,-,CATTQGTLLTDTQYF,TGTGCCACCACCCAGGGGACTCTCCTCACAGATACGCAGTATTTT
TRBV7-2,TRBJ2-5,TRBD1,medium-sized,CASSSRRQGAGTQYF,TGTGCCAGCAGCAGCCGCCGACAGGGGGCGGGGACCCAGTACTTC
TRBV6-6,TRBJ1-5,-,large,CASSHDRSNQPQHF,TGTGCCAGCAGCCATGACAGAAGCAATCAGCCCCAGCATTTT
TRBV12-3/TRBV12-4,TRBJ1-2,TRBD1,-,CASGQVGGYTF,TGTGCCAGCGGACAGGTCGGTGGCTACACCTTC